This TCR beta chain was observed in a study of OX40 agonist ivuxolimab in advanced cancers. CDR1 and CDR2 (germline): MDHEN, SYDVKM. The CDR3 totals 16 residues. V gave up 6 bases and J gave up 5 bases; unmatched junction bases: 9. The method was immunoSEQ multiplex PCR; TCRdb's version includes in-frame clones alone and lacks a portion of them. The sample has tens of thousands of clones; 70% to 90% are singletons. The TCR comes from an adult with an advanced solid tumor such as melanoma, head and neck, liver or kidney cancer. V usage is TRBV28 and J usage is TRBJ2-3; 12 bases are a match to TRBD2. The source was CD4+ or CD8+ T cells sorted from blood, collected in a trial of the OX40 agonist ivuxolimab. CDR3 sequence (DNA): TGTGCCAGCAGCGGCGCTAGCGGGGGGGCGGAAGATACGCAGTATTTT. Protein product: CASSGASGGAEDTQYF.